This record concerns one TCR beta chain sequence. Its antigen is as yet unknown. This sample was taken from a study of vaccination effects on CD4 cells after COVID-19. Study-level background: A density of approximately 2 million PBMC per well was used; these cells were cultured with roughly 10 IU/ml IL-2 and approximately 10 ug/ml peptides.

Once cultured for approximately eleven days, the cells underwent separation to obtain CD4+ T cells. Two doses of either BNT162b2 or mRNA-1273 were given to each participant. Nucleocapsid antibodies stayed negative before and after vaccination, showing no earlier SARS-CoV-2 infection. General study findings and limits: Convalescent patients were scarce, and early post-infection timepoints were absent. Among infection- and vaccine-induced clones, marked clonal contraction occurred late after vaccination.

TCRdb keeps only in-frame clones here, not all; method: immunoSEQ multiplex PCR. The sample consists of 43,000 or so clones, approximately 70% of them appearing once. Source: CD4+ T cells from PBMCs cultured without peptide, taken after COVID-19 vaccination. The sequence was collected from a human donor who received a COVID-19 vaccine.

CDR3 DNA sequence: TGTGCCACCAGCAGAGATCTTATGGGCACTGAAGCTTTCTTT. Its protein is CATSRDLMGTEAFF. The rearrangement joins TRBV15 to TRBJ1-1; no clear D gene. V was pared by 0 bases and J by 4 bases, with 9 bases between. From germline, CDR1 is LNHNV and CDR2 YYDKDF (reference sequence). The CDR3 is 14 residues long.